The present entry profiles one T cell receptor (delta chain) with its context. This clone occurred a few times. No cognate antigen has been identified for it. A far larger clone is off by one base, so a read error is likely. Distinct nucleotide sequences in the sample also encode this CDR3. This sample stems from a study of DNA immune sequencing with unique molecular identifiers (TCRdb year 2020). About the study as a whole: Immunomagnetic cell separation was used to enrich gammadelta T cells from buffy coats, and the genomic DNA of the enriched gammadelta T cells was then sequenced. Fluorescence-activated cell sorting was used to enrich gammadelta T cells from the PBMC of roughly nine healthy individuals. To compare enriched with non-enriched material, around 0.09 ug of enriched gammadelta T-cell DNA and 0.8 to 1 ug of non-enriched PBMC DNA were sequenced. An ultrasensitive DNA-based TRD repertoire sequencing method using PCR-introduced unique molecular identifiers was developed and validated in the study. The method was validated on synthetic reference molecules and on blood samples from healthy individuals. All donors were healthy people, and some ten of the donors were profiled using sorted gammadelta T cells from peripheral blood. The paper as a whole reports these results and caveats: The primer-based approach is unable to detect novel TRD sequences that the primers do not target. TRD repertoire diversity differed among healthy donors, and several donors were highly oligoclonal, with the top 5 clonotypes making up more than half of productive molecules. Among clonotypes in healthy donors, TRDV2 paired with TRDJ1 was identified as the most common TRD rearrangement.

From the germline V gene, CDR1 is GEAIGNYY and CDR2 is EKD. Including the terminal cysteine and phenylalanine, the CDR3 comprises 17 residues. The read is trimmed to its CDR3 DNA, 51 bases read in frame from base 1. The method was multiplex PCR. A 32-plex assay, with primers for all 8 TRDV and 4 TRDJ genes spanning the CDR3, was used to amplify the genomic DNA. A 12-nucleotide UMI was attached over about 3 barcoding PCR cycles, and a second PCR was then run with Illumina adapter primers. AMPure XP beads were used for library purification, and library quality was checked on a Fragment Analyzer with the HS NGS Fragment kit. Sequencing used an Illumina MiniSeq mid-output kit with approximately 22% PhiX and 150 cycles of paired-end reads. In the paper's pipeline: MIGEC version 1.2.9 was used to process the reads, grouping the reads by UMI and building error-corrected consensus sequences. Modified VDJtools version 1.2.1 scripts and the tcR R package were used for post-processing. Clonotypes were called again by TCRdb from the public reads via CATT, and duplicate nucleotide sequences were then merged into one entry. These V and J calls originate from TCRdb's pipeline instead of the authors' own analysis. The sample has about 710 delta-chain clones on record, 4% to 4.5% of them singletons. Clones ranked in the top ten supply 73% of the sample.

The sequencing sample was made of gamma-delta T cells from PBMCs. This clonotype originated in a human donor in good health. The chain was built from TRDV2 and TRDJ1; 12 bases in the middle match TRDD3. The CDR3 region reads CACDTVGLGDTLNKLIF. The nucleotide sequence reads as follows: TGTGCCTGTGACACCGTGGGGCTGGGGGATACGTTAAATAAACTCATATTT.